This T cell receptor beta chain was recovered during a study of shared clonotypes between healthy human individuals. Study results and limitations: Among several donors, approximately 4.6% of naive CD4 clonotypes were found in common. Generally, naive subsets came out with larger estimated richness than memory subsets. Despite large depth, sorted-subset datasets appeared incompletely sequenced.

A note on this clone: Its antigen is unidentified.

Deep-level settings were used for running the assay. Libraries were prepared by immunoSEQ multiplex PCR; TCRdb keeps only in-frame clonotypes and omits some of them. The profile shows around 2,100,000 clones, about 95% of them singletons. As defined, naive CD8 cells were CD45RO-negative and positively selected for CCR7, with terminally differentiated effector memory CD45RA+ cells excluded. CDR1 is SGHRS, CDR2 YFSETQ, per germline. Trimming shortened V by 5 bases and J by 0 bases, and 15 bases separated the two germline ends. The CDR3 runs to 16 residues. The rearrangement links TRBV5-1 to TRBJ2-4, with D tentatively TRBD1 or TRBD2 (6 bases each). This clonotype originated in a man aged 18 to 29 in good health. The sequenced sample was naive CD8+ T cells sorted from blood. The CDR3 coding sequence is TGCGCCAGCAGGGTGAAGGGGGGACTAGCCAAAAACATTCAGTACTTC. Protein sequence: CASRVKGGLAKNIQYF.